These 5 T cell receptor beta chains share one sample of origin, sequenced in a study of T cells in Graves' hyperthyroidism and ophthalmopathy. RNA transcripts served as the template for amplifying TCR beta CDR3 regions. With the HTBI primer set, the TCR CDR3 went through a first round of RT-PCR. TCRdb re-called the multiplex PCR reads with MiXCR, one entry per CDR3 protein. Among hundreds of thousands of distinct CDR3 sequences, approximately 24% were seen once, and the ten largest hold roughly 35%. The source material was blood. The source is a woman aged 40 to 50 with Graves' ophthalmopathy.

This clonotype was counted at least ten times. The V gene is TRBV7-2, the J gene TRBJ2-5, with 16 bases fitting TRBD2. J lost 9 bases, V lost 4 bases, and 5 bases had no gene match. Per the germline V gene, CDR1 is SGHTA and CDR2 is FQGNSA. The CDR3 has 15 amino acids. The CDR3 here is CASSSGLAGGMAQYF. In nucleotides, the CDR3 is TGTGCCAGCAGCTCGGGACTAGCGGGAGGGATGGCCCAGTACTTC.

The chain carries TRBV27 and TRBJ2-7, with 15 bases aligning to TRBD2. This CDR3 has 16 residues. CDR1 and CDR2 from the germline V gene are MNHEY and SMNVEV (reference sequence). V lost 5 bases and J lost 3; bases outside the gene matches: 5. Here the CDR3 reads CASSRPGLAGGYEQYF. As DNA, the CDR3 is TGTGCCAGCAGTCGGCCGGGACTAGCGGGAGGCTACGAGCAGTACTTC.

This clonotype was counted ten times or more. J is TRBJ1-1 and V is TRBV27, with D perhaps matching TRBD1 (5 bases). CDR1 and CDR2 from the germline V gene are MNHEY and SMNVEV (reference sequence). The CDR3 contains 13 residues. V was shortened by 9 bases and J by 8 bases, with 19 bases between the two germline ends. The chain's CDR3 is CASTPGTRAEAFF. The DNA of the CDR3 is TGTGCCAGTACTCCAGGGACGAGGGCGGAAGCTTTCTTT.

V is TRBV28 and J is TRBJ1-1; D call uncertain. Germline V CDR1 and CDR2: MDHEN, SYDVKM. V lost 8 bases and J 0 bases, leaving 7 bases between the germline ends. This CDR3 is 12 amino acids long. The CDR3 is CASAVMNTEAFF. As DNA, the CDR3 is TGTGCCAGCGCAGTAATGAACACTGAAGCTTTCTTT.

This clonotype came up once. The V and J genes are TRBV7-2 and TRBJ2-5, with 8 bases that match TRBD2. The germline gives CDR1 SGHTA, CDR2 FQGNSA. This CDR3 contains 15 residues. Trimming removed 2 bases from V and 1 base from J; junction bases left unmatched: 3. The CDR3 spells CASSLRGGFQETQYF. The CDR3 bases are TGTGCCAGCAGCTTACGGGGGGGGTTCCAAGAGACCCAGTACTTC.